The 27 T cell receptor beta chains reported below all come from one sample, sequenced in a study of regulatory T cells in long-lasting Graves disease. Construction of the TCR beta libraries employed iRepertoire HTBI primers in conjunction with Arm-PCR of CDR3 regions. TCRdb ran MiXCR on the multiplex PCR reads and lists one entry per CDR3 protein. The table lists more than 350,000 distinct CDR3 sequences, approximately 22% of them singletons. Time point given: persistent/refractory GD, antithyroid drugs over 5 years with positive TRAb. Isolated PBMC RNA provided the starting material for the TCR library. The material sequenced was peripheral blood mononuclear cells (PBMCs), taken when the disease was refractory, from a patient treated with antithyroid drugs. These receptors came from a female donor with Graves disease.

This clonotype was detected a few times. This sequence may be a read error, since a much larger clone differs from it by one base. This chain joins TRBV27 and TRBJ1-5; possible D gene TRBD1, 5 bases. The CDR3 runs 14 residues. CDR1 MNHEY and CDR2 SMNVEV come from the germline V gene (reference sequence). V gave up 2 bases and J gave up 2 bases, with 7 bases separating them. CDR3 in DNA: TGTGCCAGCAGTTTAGGGGACGGCAATCAGCCCCAGCATTTT. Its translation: CASSLGDGNQPQHF.

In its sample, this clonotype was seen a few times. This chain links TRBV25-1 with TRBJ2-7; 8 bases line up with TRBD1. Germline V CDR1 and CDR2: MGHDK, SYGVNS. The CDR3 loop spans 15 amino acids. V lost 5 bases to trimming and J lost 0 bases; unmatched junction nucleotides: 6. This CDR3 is CASSPYRGNSYEQYF. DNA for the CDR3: TGTGCCAGCAGTCCATACAGGGGGAACTCCTACGAGCAGTACTTC.

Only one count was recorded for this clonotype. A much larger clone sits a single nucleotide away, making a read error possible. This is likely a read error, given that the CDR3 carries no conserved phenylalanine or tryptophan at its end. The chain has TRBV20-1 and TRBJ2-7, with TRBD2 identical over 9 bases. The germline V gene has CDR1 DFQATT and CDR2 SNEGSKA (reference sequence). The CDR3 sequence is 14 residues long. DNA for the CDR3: TGCAGTGCCAGAGATGCGACTAGCGGATACGAGCAGTACCTC. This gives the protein CSARDATSGYEQYL.

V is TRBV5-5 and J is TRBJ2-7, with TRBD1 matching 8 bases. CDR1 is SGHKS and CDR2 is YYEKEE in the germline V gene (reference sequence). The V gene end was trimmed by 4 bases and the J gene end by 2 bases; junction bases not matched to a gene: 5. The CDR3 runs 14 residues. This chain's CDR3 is CASSPGGPPYEQYF. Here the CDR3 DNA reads TGTGCCAGCAGCCCAGGGGGCCCCCCCTACGAGCAGTACTTC.

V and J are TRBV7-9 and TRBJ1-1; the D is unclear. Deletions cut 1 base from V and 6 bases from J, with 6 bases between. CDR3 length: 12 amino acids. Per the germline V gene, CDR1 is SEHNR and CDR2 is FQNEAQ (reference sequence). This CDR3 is CASSLGRPEAFF. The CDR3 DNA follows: TGTGCCAGCAGCTTAGGAAGGCCTGAAGCTTTCTTT.

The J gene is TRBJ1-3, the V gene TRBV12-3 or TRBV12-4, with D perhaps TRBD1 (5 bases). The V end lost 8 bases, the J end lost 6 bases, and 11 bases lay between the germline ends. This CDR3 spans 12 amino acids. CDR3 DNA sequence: TGTGCCAGCTGGCCCGGACAAAACACCATATATTTT. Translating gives CASWPGQNTIYF.

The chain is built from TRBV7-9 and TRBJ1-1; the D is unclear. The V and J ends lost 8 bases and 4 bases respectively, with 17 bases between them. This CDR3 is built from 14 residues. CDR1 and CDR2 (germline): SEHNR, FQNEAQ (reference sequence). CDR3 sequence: CASSSTGAPTEAFF. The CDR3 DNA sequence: TGTGCCAGCTCTTCCACGGGAGCTCCCACTGAAGCTTTCTTT.

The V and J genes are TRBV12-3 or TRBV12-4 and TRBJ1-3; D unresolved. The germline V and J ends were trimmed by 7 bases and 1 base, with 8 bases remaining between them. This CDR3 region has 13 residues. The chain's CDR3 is CASTLMSGNTIYF. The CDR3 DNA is TGTGCCAGCACCCTGATGTCTGGAAACACCATATATTTT.

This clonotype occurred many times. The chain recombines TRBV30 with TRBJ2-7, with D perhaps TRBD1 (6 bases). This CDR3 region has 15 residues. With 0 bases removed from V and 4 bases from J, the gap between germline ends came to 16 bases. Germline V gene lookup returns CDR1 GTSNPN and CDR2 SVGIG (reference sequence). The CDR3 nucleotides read TGTGCCTGGAGTGTACAGGGCACGAAATCGTACGAGCAGTACTTC. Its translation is CAWSVQGTKSYEQYF.

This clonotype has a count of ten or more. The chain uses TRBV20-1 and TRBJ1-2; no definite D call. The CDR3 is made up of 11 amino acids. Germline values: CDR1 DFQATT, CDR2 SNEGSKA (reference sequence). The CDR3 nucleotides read TGCGGTCTACAAGTTAACTATGGCTACACCTTC. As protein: CGLQVNYGYTF.

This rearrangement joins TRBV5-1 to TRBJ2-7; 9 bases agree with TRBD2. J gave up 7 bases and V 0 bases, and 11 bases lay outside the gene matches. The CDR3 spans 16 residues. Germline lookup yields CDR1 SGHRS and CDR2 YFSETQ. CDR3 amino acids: CASSLAGLAGSGEQYF. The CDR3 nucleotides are TGCGCCAGCAGCTTGGCAGGGCTAGCGGGATCAGGGGAGCAGTACTTC. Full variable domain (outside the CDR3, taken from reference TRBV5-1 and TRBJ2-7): KAGVTQTPRYLIKTRGQQVTLSCSPISGHRSVSWYQQTPGQGLQFLFEYFSETQRNKGNFPGRFSGRQFSNSRSEMNVSTLELGDSALYLCASSLAGLAGSGEQYFGPGTRLTVT.

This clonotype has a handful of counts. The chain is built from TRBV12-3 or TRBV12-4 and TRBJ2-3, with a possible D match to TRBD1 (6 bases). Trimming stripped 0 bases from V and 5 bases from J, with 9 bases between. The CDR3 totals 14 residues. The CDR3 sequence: CASSLATQGDTQYF. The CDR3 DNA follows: TGTGCCAGCAGTTTAGCGACACAGGGAGATACGCAGTATTTT.

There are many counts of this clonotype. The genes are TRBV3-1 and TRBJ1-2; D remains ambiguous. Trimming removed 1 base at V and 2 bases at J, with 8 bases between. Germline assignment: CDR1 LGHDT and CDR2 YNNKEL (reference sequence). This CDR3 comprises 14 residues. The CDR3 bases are TGTGCCAGCAGCCAAGGACGGAGGAACTATGGCTACACCTTC. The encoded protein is CASSQGRRNYGYTF. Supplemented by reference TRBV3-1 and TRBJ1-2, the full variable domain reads DTAVSQTPKYLVTQMGNDKSIKCEQNLGHDTMYWYKQDSKKFLKIMFSYNNKELIINETVPNRFSPKSPDKAHLNLHINSLELGDSAVYFCASSQGRRNYGYTFGSGTRLTVV.

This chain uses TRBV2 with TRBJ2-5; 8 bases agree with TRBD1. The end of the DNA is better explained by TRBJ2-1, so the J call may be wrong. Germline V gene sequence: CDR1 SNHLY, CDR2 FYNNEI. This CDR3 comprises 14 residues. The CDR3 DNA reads TGTGCCAGCAGTGAACAGGGGGCGTTCAATGAGCAGTTCTTC. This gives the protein CASSEQGAFNEQFF.

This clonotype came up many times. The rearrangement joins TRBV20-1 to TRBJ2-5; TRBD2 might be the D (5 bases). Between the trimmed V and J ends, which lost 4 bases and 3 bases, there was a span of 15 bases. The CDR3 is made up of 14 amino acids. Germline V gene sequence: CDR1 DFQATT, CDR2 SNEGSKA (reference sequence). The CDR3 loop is CSAIRFAGEETQYF. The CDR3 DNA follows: TGCAGTGCTATACGGTTCGCCGGGGAAGAGACCCAGTACTTC.

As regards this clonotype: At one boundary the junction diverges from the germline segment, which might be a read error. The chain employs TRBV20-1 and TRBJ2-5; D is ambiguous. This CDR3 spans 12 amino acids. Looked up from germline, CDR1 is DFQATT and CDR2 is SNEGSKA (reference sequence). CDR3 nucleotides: TGCAATGCTAGGGCCCCCGGAGAGACCCAGTACTTC. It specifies CNARAPGETQYF.

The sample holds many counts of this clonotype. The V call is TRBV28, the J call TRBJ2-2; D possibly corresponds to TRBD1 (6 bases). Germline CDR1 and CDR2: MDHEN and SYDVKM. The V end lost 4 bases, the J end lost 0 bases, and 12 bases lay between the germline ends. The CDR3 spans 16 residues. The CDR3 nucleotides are TGTGCCAGCAGTTGGCAGGGACAAGCGAACACCGGGGAGCTGTTTTTT. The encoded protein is CASSWQGQANTGELFF. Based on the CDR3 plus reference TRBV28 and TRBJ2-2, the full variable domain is DVKVTQSSRYLVKRTGEKVFLECVQDMDHENMFWYRQDPGLGLRLIYFSYDVKMKEKGDIPEGYSVSREKKERFSLILESASTNQTSMYLCASSWQGQANTGELFFGEGSRLTVL.

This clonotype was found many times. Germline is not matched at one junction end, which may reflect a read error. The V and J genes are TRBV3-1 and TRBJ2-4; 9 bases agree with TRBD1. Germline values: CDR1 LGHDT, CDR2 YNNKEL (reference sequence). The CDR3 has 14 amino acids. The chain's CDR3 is CASSIGVEQGARDF. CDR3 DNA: TGTGCCAGCAGCATCGGCGTAGAACAGGGGGCGAGGGACTTC. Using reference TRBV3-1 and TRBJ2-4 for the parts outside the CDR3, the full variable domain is DTAVSQTPKYLVTQMGNDKSIKCEQNLGHDTMYWYKQDSKKFLKIMFSYNNKELIINETVPNRFSPKSPDKAHLNLHINSLELGDSAVYFCASSIGVEQGARDFGAGTRLSVL.

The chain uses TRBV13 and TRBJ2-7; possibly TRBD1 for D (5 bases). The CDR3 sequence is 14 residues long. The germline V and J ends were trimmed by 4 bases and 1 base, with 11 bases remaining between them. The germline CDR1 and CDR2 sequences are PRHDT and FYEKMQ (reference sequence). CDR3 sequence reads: CASSSPQDSYEQYF. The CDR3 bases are TGTGCCAGCAGCTCCCCACAGGATTCCTACGAGCAGTACTTC.

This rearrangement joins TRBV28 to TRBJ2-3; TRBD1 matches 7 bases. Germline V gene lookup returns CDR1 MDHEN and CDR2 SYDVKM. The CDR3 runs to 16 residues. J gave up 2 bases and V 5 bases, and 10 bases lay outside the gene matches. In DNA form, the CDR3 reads TGTGCCAGCAGTACTGGACAGGAGACTTTCACAGATACGCAGTATTTT. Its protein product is CASSTGQETFTDTQYF.

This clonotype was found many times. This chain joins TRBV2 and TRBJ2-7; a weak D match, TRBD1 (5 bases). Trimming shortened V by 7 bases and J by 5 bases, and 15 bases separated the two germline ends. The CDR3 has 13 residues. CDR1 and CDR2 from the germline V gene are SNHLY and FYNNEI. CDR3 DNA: TGTGCCAGCAAGCGACAGCAGGGCAACGAGCAGTACTTC. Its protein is CASKRQQGNEQYF.

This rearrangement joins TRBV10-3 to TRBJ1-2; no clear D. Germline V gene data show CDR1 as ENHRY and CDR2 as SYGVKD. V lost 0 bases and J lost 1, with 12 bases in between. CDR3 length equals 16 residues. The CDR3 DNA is TGTGCCATCAGTGAGTCGCGTGACGGCTTTAACTATGGCTACACCTTC. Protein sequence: CAISESRDGFNYGYTF.

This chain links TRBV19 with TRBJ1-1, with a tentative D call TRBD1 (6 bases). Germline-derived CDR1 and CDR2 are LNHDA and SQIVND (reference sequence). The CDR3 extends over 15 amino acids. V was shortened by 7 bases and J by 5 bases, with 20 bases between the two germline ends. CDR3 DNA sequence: TGTGCCAGTACTAAGCCAGGGGCGGGGGATACTGAAGCTTTCTTT. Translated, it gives CASTKPGAGDTEAFF.

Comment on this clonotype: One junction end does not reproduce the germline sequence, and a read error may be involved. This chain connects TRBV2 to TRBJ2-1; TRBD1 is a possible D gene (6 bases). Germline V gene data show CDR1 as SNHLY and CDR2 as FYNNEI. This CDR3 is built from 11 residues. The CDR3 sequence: CASRSTGLVFF. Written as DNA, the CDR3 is TGTGCCAGCAGATCGACAGGCCTCGTCTTTTTC.

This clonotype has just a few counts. CDR3 coding DNA: TGTGCCAGCAGTTACAGCGGGAGGGACACAGATACGCAGTATTTT. It codes for CASSYSGRDTDTQYF. The gene calls are TRBV6-4 and TRBJ2-3; 10 bases fit TRBD2. This CDR3 is 15 amino acids long. The V gene end was trimmed by 5 bases and the J gene end by 2 bases; junction bases not matched to a gene: 4. From germline, CDR1 is MRHNA and CDR2 SNTAGT.

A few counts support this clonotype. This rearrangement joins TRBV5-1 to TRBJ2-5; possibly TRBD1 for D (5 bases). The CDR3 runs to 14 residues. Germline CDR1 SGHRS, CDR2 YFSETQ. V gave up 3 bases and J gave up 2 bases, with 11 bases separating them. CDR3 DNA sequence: TGCGCCAGCAGCTGGCAGGGAAGTCAAGAGACCCAGTACTTC. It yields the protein CASSWQGSQETQYF. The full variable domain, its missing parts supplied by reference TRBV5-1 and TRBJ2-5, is KAGVTQTPRYLIKTRGQQVTLSCSPISGHRSVSWYQQTPGQGLQFLFEYFSETQRNKGNFPGRFSGRQFSNSRSEMNVSTLELGDSALYLCASSWQGSQETQYFGPGTRLLVL.

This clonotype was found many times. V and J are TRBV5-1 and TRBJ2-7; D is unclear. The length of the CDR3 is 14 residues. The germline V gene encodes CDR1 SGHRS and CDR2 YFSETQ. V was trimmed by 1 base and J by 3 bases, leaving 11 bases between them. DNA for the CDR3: TGCGCCAGCAGCTTGATAGGGAATCGCTACGAGCAGTACTTC. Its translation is CASSLIGNRYEQYF.